Listed here are 16 T cell receptor beta chains from one sample, sequenced in a study of T-cell memory formation after mild COVID-19. Using its own MiXCR run on the 5' RACE reads, TCRdb lists one record per CDR3 protein. There are approximately 300,000 distinct CDR3 sequences in the sample; 15% occur only once, and roughly a fifth lies in the top ten. Sequenced material: PBMCs or a T cell subset sorted from them (not recorded which). Receptor source: a man between 18 and 29 years old who had mild COVID-19 (a few samples of this study predate the infection). Cell type and time point are not known.

This clonotype appeared a few times. The chain uses TRBV20-1 and TRBJ2-5; D is possibly TRBD1 (6 bases). The CDR3 length is 14 residues. Germline-derived CDR1 and CDR2 are DFQATT and SNEGSKA (reference sequence). Trimming took 6 bases from V and 5 from J, leaving 19 bases between them. CDR3 region: CSAPLGFRGETQYF. The DNA of the CDR3 is TGCAGTGCCCCCCTCGGCTTTAGGGGGGAGACCCAGTACTTC.

This clonotype was counted a few times. The chain has TRBV5-1 and TRBJ2-5; D is unresolved. The CDR3 length is 12 residues. Deletions cut 4 bases from V and 5 bases from J, with 9 bases between. In germline, CDR1 is SGHRS, CDR2 YFSETQ. In DNA form, the CDR3 reads TGCGCCAGCAGCCTACGGCTTGAGACCCAGTACTTC. This sequence encodes CASSLRLETQYF.

Ten or more counts support this clonotype. The chain is built from TRBV2 and TRBJ2-3; D is ambiguous. Germline-derived CDR1 and CDR2 are SNHLY and FYNNEI. V was shortened by 6 bases and J by 4 bases, with 8 bases between the two germline ends. This CDR3 is 12 amino acids long. Here the CDR3 DNA reads TGTGCCAGCAGGTGGTTGGCAGATACGCAGTATTTT. It codes for CASRWLADTQYF.

The rearrangement joins TRBV4-2 to TRBJ2-2; D perhaps matches TRBD2 (6 bases). Germline lookup yields CDR1 LGHNA and CDR2 YNFKEQ. CDR3 length: 16 residues. V was cut by 0 bases and J by 8 bases, with 16 bases left in between. The CDR3 DNA follows: TGTGCCAGCAGCCAAGATCTCGCGGGGCCGAGGGGGGAGCTGTTTTTT. The encoded protein is CASSQDLAGPRGELFF.

This clonotype was seen at least ten times. The chain employs TRBV9 and TRBJ2-3; perhaps TRBD1 as D (6 bases). With 4 bases removed from V and 4 bases from J, the gap between germline ends came to 16 bases. The CDR3 runs 15 residues. Per the germline V gene, CDR1 is SGDLS and CDR2 is YYNGEE. In DNA form, the CDR3 reads TGTGCCAGCAGCCCTCAGGGGATCCACGCAGATACGCAGTATTTT. This sequence encodes CASSPQGIHADTQYF.

The chain is built from TRBV5-5 and TRBJ2-3; TRBD1 or TRBD2 may be the D gene (5 bases each). This CDR3 contains 15 residues. V lost 4 bases, J lost 6 bases, and 18 bases lay in between. Germline CDR1 and CDR2: SGHKS and YYEKEE (reference sequence). Here the CDR3 reads CASSAWDHLGDTQYF. The CDR3 DNA is TGTGCCAGCAGCGCATGGGACCACCTTGGGGATACGCAGTATTTT.

This clonotype was detected only a few times. V gene TRBV12-3 or TRBV12-4 combines with J gene TRBJ2-7; 8 bases are shared with TRBD1. V was pared by 6 bases and J by 3 bases, with 1 base of the junction left unmatched. CDR3 length: 12 amino acids. CDR3 protein: CASSGTGYEQYF. DNA of the CDR3: TGTGCCAGCAGCGGGACAGGCTACGAGCAGTACTTC.

The chain's CDR3 is CASSAGTGGWDTEAFF. CDR3 DNA: TGTGCCAGCAGCGCCGGGACAGGGGGCTGGGACACTGAAGCTTTCTTT. This chain uses TRBV2 with TRBJ1-1, with TRBD1 identical over 12 bases. This CDR3 region has 16 residues. The germline V gene encodes CDR1 SNHLY and CDR2 FYNNEI. The V segment lost 6 bases and the J segment 3 bases; nucleotides outside the gene matches: 8.

This clonotype was seen more than once but under ten times. This rearrangement joins TRBV10-3 to TRBJ1-1, with D unclear. This CDR3 is 14 amino acids long. Germline V gene lookup returns CDR1 ENHRY and CDR2 SYGVKD. V lost 6 bases, J lost 5 bases, and 16 bases lay in between. The CDR3 DNA sequence: TGTGCCATCAGACAAGGGCCCATGGGGACTGAAGCTTTCTTT. Translated: CAIRQGPMGTEAFF.

The table lists this clonotype with many counts. The V gene is TRBV20-1, the J gene TRBJ1-4; no definite D call. The V end lost 0 bases, the J end lost 8 bases, and 10 bases lay between the germline ends. This CDR3 is 13 amino acids long. Germline V gene data show CDR1 as DFQATT and CDR2 as SNEGSKA (reference sequence). The CDR3 loop is CSARDSAGEKLFF. In DNA, the CDR3 is TGCAGTGCTAGAGATTCTGCCGGGGAAAAACTGTTTTTT.

This clonotype was detected only a few times. V usage is TRBV5-4 and J usage is TRBJ2-5, with a weak D call TRBD1 (6 bases). The CDR3 covers 14 residues. Germline CDR1 is SGHNT and CDR2 is YYREEE (reference sequence). V gave up 1 base and J gave up 1 base, with 8 bases separating them. CDR3 nucleotides: TGTGCCAGCAGCTTGTCAGGGGCCCAAGAGACCCAGTACTTC. Its protein is CASSLSGAQETQYF.

This clonotype was seen more than once but under ten times. V gene TRBV20-1 combines with J gene TRBJ2-3; the D gene could be TRBD1 or TRBD2 (5 bases each). The V and J ends lost 2 bases and 0 bases respectively, with 18 bases between them. The CDR3 runs to 17 residues. Germline CDR1 reads DFQATT; CDR2 reads SNEGSKA (reference sequence). In nucleotides, the CDR3 is TGCAGTGCTAGACCCCAACACGGGGCATCTAGCACAGATACGCAGTATTTT. Protein sequence: CSARPQHGASSTDTQYF.

The chain combines TRBV24-1 with TRBJ2-2, with TRBD2 as a possible D gene (6 bases). CDR3 size: 15 residues. The germline V gene has CDR1 KGHDR and CDR2 SFDVKD. Trimming removed 4 bases at V and 4 bases at J, with 12 bases between. The CDR3 sequence: CATSDAGLPTGELFF. Here the CDR3 DNA reads TGTGCCACCAGTGACGCGGGACTCCCCACCGGGGAGCTGTTTTTT.

The chain recombines TRBV5-1 with TRBJ1-1; no definite D call. Looked up from germline, CDR1 is SGHRS and CDR2 is YFSETQ. CDR3 length: 16 residues. V lost 0 bases and J 4 bases, leaving 16 bases between the germline ends. CDR3 sequence reads: CASSLAFLAAGTEAFF. The CDR3 DNA reads as TGCGCCAGCAGCTTGGCCTTTCTAGCGGCCGGCACTGAAGCTTTCTTT.

Details on this clonotype: Relative to the germline gene, one junction end is altered; a read error may explain this. The chain has TRBV7-2 and TRBJ2-7; no clear D. Germline CDR1 is SGHTA and CDR2 is FQGNSA. This CDR3 contains 15 residues. CDR3 sequence reads: CVSSLGTSSYYEQYF. The CDR3 nucleotides read TGTGTCAGCAGCTTAGGCACGTCCTCCTACTACGAGCAGTACTTC.

This clonotype was found a few times. The chain uses TRBV7-6 and TRBJ2-7; no firm D call. The CDR3 covers 14 residues. CDR1 SGHVS and CDR2 FNYEAQ come from the germline V gene. V lost 2 bases to trimming and J lost 3 bases, with 11 bases between them. The CDR3 here is CASSLSVRGYEQYV. Written as DNA, the CDR3 is TGTGCCAGCAGCTTAAGCGTCCGCGGCTACGAGCAGTACGTC.